This TCR beta chain is drawn from a study of cytotoxic CD8 clonotypes in ibrutinib-treated CLL. Study overall: Response samples came after a median about 12 months of treatment, range 6 to 36.

Sequencing was performed with immunoSEQ multiplex PCR; in TCRdb, only in-frame clones are kept and a portion is missing. This table has some 150,000 clones, about 80% appearing once. The V end lost 4 bases, the J end lost 1 base, and 4 bases lay between the germline ends. CDR1 and CDR2 (germline): SQVTM, ANQGSEA. There are 11 residues in the CDR3. The receptor was derived from a human donor with chronic lymphocytic leukemia. The source material was PBMCs, sampled after 12 months of ibrutinib treatment. The chain combines TRBV29-1 with TRBJ1-2; D is unresolved. The CDR3 is CSVAFNYGYTF. The CDR3, as DNA: TGCAGCGTTGCATTTAACTATGGCTACACCTTC.